This TCR beta chain was obtained from a study of OX40 agonist ivuxolimab in advanced cancers. About the research overall: One patient with hepatocellular carcinoma and two with cutaneous melanoma, three in all, had partial responses.

This CDR3 contains 11 residues. Per germline, CDR1 ENHRY and CDR2 SYGVKD. The V end lost 4 bases, the J end lost 3 bases, and 4 bases lay between the germline ends. Generated by immunoSEQ multiplex PCR, the TCRdb table keeps only in-frame clones and is missing some. Of tens of thousands of clones in the sample, around 86% were seen once. The V gene is TRBV10-3, the J gene TRBJ2-7; D is unclear. The source material was CD4+ or CD8+ T cells sorted from blood, sampled in a trial of the OX40 agonist ivuxolimab. This receptor was taken from an adult with an advanced solid tumor such as melanoma, head and neck, liver or kidney cancer. CDR3 nucleotides: TGTGCCATCAGTGGGAACTACGAGCAGTACTTC. Its translation is CAISGNYEQYF.